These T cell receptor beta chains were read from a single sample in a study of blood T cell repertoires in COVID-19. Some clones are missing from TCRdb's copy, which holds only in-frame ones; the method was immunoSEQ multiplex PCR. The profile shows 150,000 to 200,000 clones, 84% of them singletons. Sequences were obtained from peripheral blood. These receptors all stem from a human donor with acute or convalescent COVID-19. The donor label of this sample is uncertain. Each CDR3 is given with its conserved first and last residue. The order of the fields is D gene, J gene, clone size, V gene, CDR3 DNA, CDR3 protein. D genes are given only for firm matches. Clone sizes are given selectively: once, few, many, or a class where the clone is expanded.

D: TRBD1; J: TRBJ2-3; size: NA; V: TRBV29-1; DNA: TGCAGCGTTGAAACAGGGGCCCCAGATACGCAGTATTTT; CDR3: CSVETGAPDTQYF
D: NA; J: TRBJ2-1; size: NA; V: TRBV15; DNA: TGTGCCACCAGCAGAGATTCACAGCGGGCCTCCCACTACAATGAGCAGTTCTTC; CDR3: CATSRDSQRASHYNEQFF
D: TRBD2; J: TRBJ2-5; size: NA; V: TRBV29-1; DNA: TGCAGCGTTGTGGCTAGCGGGAGTCGCGAGACCCAGTACTTC; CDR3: CSVVASGSRETQYF
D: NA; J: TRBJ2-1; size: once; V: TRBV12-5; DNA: TGTGCTAGTGGTCTTTCCGGGAGACCCTTGGGAAATGAGCAGTTCTTC; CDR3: CASGLSGRPLGNEQFF
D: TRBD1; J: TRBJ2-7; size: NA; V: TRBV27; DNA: TGTGCCAGCAGCAGTCCCGGGACAGGATCCTACGAGCAGTACTTC; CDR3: CASSSPGTGSYEQYF
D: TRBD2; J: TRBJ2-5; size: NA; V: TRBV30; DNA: TGTGCCTGGAGACGGGAGGCCGGAGAGACCCAGTACTTC; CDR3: CAWRREAGETQYF
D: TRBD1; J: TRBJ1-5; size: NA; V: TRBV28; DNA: TGTGCCAGCTCCCCGGACAGGGTGGGAAATCAGCCCCAGCATTTT; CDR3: CASSPDRVGNQPQHF
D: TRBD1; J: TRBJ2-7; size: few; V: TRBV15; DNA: TGTGCCACCAGCAGAGAAAAGGGGACAGCGTCCTCCTACGAGCAGTACTTC; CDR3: CATSREKGTASSYEQYF
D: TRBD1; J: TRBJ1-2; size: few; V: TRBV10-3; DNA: TGTGCCATCAGTGAATCCGGGACAGGGGATGGCTACACCTTC; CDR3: CAISESGTGDGYTF
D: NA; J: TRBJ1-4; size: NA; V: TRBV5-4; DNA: TGTGCCAGCAGCTTGGACAGGGCTACTAATGAAAAACTGTTTTTT; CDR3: CASSLDRATNEKLFF
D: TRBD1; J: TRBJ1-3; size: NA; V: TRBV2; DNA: TGTGCCAGCAGTGCTGACAGGGATGGAAACACCATATATTTT; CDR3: CASSADRDGNTIYF
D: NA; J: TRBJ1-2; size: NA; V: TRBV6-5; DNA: TGTGCCAGCAGTAACCAGGGAGGCGGCTACACCTTC; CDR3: CASSNQGGGYTF
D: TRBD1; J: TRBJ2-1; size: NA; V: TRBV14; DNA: TGTGCCAGCAGCCCTGGCCCGGACAGGACGTACAATGAGCAGTTCTTC; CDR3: CASSPGPDRTYNEQFF